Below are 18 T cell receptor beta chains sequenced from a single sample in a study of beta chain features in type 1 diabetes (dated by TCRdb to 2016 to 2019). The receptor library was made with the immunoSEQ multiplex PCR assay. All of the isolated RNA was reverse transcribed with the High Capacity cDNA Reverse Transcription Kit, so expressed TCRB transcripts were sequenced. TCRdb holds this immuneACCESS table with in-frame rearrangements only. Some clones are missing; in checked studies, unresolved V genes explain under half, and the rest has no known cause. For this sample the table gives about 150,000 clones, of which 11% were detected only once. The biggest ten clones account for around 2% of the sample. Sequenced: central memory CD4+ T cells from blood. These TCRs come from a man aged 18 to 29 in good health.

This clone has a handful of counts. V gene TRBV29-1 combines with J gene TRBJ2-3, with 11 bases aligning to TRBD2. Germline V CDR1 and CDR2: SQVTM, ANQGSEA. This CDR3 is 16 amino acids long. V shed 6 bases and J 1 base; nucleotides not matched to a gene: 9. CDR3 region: CSVPRTSGLRTDTQYF. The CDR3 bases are TGCAGCGTCCCTCGGACTAGCGGGCTTCGCACAGATACGCAGTATTTT.

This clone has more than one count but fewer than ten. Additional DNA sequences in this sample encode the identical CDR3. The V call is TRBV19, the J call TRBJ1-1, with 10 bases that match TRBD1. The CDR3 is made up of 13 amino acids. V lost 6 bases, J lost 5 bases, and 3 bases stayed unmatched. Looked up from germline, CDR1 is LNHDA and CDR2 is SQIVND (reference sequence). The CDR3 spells CASRGQGNTEAFF. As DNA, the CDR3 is TGTGCCAGTAGGGGACAGGGGAATACTGAAGCTTTCTTT.

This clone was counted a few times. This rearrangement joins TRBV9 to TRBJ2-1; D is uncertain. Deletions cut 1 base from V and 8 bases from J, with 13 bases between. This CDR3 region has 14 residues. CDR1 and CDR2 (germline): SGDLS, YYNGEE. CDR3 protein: CASSVNPAYDEQFF. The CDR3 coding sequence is TGTGCCAGCAGCGTAAATCCCGCGTACGATGAGCAGTTCTTC.

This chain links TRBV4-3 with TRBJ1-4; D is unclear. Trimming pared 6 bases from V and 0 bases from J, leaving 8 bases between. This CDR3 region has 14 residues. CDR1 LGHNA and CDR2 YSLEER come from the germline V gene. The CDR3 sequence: CASRISTTNEKLFF. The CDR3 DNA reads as TGCGCCAGCAGAATTAGCACAACTAATGAAAAACTGTTTTTT.

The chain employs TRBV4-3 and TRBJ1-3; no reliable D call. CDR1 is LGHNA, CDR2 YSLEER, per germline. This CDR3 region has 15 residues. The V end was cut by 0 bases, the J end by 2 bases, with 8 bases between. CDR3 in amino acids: CASSQDPPPGNTIYF. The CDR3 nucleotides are TGCGCCAGCAGCCAAGATCCCCCACCTGGAAACACCATATATTTT.

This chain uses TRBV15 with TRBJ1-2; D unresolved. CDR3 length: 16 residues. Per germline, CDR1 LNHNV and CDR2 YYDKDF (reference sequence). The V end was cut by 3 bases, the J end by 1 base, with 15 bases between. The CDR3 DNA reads TGTGCCACCAGCAGGGAAGTCCAAGGGCGTAACTATGGCTACACCTTC. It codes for CATSREVQGRNYGYTF.

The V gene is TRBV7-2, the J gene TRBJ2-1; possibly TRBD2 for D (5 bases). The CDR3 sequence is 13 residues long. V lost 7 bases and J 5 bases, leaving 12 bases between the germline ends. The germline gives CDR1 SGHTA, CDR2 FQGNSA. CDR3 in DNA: TGTGCCAGCATCTCCTCGGGGAACAATGAGCAGTTCTTC. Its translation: CASISSGNNEQFF.

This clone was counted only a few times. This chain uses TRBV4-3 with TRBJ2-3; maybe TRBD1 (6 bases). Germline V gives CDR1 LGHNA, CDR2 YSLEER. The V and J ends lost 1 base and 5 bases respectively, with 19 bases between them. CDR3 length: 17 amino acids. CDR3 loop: CASSQVFSTTGLDTQYF. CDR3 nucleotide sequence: TGCGCCAGCAGCCAAGTGTTTTCGACGACAGGCTTAGATACGCAGTATTTT.

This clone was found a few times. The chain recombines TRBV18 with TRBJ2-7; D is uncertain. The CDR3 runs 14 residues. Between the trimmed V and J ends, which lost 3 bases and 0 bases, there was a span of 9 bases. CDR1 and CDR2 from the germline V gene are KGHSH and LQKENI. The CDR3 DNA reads TGTGCCAGCTCACCGCTACCTAGCTCCTACGAGCAGTACTTC. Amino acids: CASSPLPSSYEQYF.

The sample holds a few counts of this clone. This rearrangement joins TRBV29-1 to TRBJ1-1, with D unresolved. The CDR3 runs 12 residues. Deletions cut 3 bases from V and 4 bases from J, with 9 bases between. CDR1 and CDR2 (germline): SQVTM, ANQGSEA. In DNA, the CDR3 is TGCAGCGTTGATGGGTCTTCCACTGAAGCTTTCTTT. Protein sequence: CSVDGSSTEAFF.

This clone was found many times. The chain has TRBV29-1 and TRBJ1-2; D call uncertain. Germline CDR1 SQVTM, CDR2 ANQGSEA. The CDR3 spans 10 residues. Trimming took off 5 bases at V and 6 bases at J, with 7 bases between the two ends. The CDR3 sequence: CSVRQDGYTF. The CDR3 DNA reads TGCAGCGTTCGGCAGGATGGCTACACCTTC.

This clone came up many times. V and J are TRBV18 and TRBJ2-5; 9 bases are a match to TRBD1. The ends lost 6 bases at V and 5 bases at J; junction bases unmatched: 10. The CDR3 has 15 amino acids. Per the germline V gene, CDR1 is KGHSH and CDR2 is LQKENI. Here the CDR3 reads CASSSGQGRKETQYF. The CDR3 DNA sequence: TGTGCCAGCTCCTCCGGACAGGGGAGGAAGGAGACCCAGTACTTC. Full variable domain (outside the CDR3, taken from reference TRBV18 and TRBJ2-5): NAGVMQNPRHLVRRRGQEARLRCSPMKGHSHVYWYRQLPEEGLKFMVYLQKENIIDESGMPKERFSAEFPKEGPSILRIQQVVRGDSAAYFCASSSGQGRKETQYFGPGTRLLVL.

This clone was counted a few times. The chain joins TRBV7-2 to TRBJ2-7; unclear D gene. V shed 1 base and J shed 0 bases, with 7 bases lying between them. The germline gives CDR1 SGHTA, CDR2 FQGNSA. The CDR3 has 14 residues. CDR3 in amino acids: CASSLGFFSYEQYF. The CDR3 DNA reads TGTGCCAGCAGCTTAGGATTTTTCTCCTACGAGCAGTACTTC. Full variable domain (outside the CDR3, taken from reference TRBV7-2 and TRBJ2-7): GAGVSQSPSNKVTEKGKDVELRCDPISGHTALYWYRQSLGQGLEFLIYFQGNSAPDKSGLPSDRFSAERTGGSVSTLTIQRTQQEDSAVYLCASSLGFFSYEQYFGPGTRLTVT.

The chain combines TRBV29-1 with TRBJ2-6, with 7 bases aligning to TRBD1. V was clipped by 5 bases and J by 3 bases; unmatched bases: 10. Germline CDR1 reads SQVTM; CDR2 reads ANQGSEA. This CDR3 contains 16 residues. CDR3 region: CSVLRGRQDGANVLTF. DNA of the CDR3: TGCAGCGTTTTAAGGGGGCGTCAAGATGGGGCCAACGTCCTGACTTTC.

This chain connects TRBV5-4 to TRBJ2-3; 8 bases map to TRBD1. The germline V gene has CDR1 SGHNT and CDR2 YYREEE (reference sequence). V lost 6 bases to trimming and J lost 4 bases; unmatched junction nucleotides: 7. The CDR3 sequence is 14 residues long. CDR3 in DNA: TGTGCCAGCAAATATGACAGGGGTTCAGATACGCAGTATTTT. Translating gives CASKYDRGSDTQYF.

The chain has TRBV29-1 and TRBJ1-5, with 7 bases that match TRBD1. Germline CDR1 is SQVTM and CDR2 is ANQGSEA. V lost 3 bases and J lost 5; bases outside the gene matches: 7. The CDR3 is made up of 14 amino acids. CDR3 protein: CSVDGGDRDQPQHF. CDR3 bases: TGCAGCGTTGATGGGGGGGACAGAGATCAGCCCCAGCATTTT.

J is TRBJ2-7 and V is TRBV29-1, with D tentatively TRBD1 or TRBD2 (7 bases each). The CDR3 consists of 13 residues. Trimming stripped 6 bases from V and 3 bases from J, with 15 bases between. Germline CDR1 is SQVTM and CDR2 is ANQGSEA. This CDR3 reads CSVREGALYEQYF. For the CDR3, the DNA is TGCAGCGTCAGGGAGGGGGCCCTCTACGAGCAGTACTTC.

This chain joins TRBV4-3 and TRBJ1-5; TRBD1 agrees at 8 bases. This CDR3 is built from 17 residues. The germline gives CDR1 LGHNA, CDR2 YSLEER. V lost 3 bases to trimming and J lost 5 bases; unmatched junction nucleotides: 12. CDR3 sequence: CASSHSYAGTGDQPQHF. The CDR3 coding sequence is TGCGCCAGCAGCCATTCCTATGCCGGGACAGGAGATCAGCCCCAGCATTTT.